These T cell receptor beta chains were read from a single sample in a study of Ad26.COV2.S vaccination and SARS-CoV-2 variants. The table came from immunoSEQ multiplex PCR; TCRdb's copy has only in-frame clones and leaves some out. The table has over 400,000 clones, about 88% seen once. Sequencing used peripheral blood, obtained in a trial of Ad26.COV2.S vaccine versus placebo. Every receptor here comes from a person between 18 and 65 years old who received the Ad26.COV2.S COVID-19 vaccine or a placebo. Each CDR3 is given with its conserved first and last residue. The D gene is left open where the match is weak. Size is stated for part of the rows, as once, few or many counts, or as a class when the clone is expanded.

clone_size	cdr3_length	v_call	d_call	j_call	cdr3_nt	cdr3_aa
.	18	TRBV5-5	.	TRBJ1-5	TGTGCCAGCAGCTTGGCCGGGGGGACACTTTATAGCAATCAGCCCCAGCATTTT	CASSLAGGTLYSNQPQHF
.	17	TRBV7-8	.	TRBJ2-6	TGTGCCAGCAGCTTAGGCAGGGGCAGGACTGGGGCCAACGTCCTGACTTTC	CASSLGRGRTGANVLTF
.	14	TRBV4-3	.	TRBJ1-1	TGCGCCAGCAGCCAAGAGGAGCGGGGGACTGAAGCTTTCTTT	CASSQEERGTEAFF
once	14	TRBV6-6	.	TRBJ2-7	TGTGCCAGCAGTTACGAGGGTCCCACCTACGAGCAGTACTTC	CASSYEGPTYEQYF
.	10	TRBV20-1	.	TRBJ1-2	TGCAGTGCTAGCCGGAATGGCTACACCTTC	CSASRNGYTF
.	16	TRBV21-1	.	TRBJ2-1	.	CASSKVAGGSYNEQFF
.	15	TRBV30	.	TRBJ1-4	TGTGCCTGGAGCGCCTGGGGGAATCGAAATGAAAAACTGTTTTTT	CAWSAWGNRNEKLFF
.	14	TRBV9	.	TRBJ2-3	TGTGCCAGCAGCGTAGAGGGTTCGGACTATACGCAGTATTTT	CASSVEGSDYTQYF
.	13	TRBV7-9	.	TRBJ2-3	TGTGCCAGCAGCCAACTAGGAACAGATACGCAGTATTTT	CASSQLGTDTQYF
.	15	TRBV7-3	.	TRBJ1-1	TGTGCCAGCAGCCCCGCGGCAGGGATGAACACTGAAGCTTTCTTT	CASSPAAGMNTEAFF
.	20	TRBV28	TRBD1	TRBJ1-2	TGTGCCAGCAGTCCCTGGTTCCTGGCGGGACAGGGGAACTCTGCATTTGGCTACACCTTC	CASSPWFLAGQGNSAFGYTF
once	12	TRBV11-2	.	TRBJ1-3	TGTGCCAGCAGCTTAGCAGGAAACACCATATATTTT	CASSLAGNTIYF
few	14	TRBV5-1	.	TRBJ2-3	TGCGCCAGCTCCTCGGGAGAGATCACAGATACGCAGTATTTT	CASSSGEITDTQYF
.	16	TRBV30	TRBD1	TRBJ1-4	TGTGCCTGGAGGGCTAGGGGGCGTCCCGCTAATGAAAAACTGTTTTTT	CAWRARGRPANEKLFF
.	12	TRBV28	.	TRBJ1-5	TGTGCCAGCACGGGGCAGAATCAGCCCCAGCATTTT	CASTGQNQPQHF
.	14	TRBV18	TRBD1	TRBJ1-1	TGTGCCAGCTCCCCGACAACAGGGGACACTGAAGCTTTCTTT	CASSPTTGDTEAFF
.	12	TRBV7-9	.	TRBJ1-1	TGTGCCAGCAGCCCGAGGAACACTGAAGCTTTCTTT	CASSPRNTEAFF
.	13	TRBV5-1	.	TRBJ2-1	TGCGCCAGCAGCTTGGCCCTAAGAATCGAGCAGTTCTTC	CASSLALRIEQFF
few	15	TRBV4-1	.	TRBJ1-5	TGCGCCAGCAGCCAAGGACGAAGGGGTGGGCAGCCCCAGCATTTT	CASSQGRRGGQPQHF
.	17	TRBV27	.	TRBJ2-1	TGTGCCAGCAGTTTGGAGGGGGGGGCGGAGTGGCTAGGTGAGCAGTTCTTC	CASSLEGGAEWLGEQFF
.	14	TRBV6-2/TRBV6-3	.	TRBJ2-5	TGTGCCAGCAGTTACGGCGGGGCCGGACAGACCCAGTACTTC	CASSYGGAGQTQYF
.	13	TRBV10-3	TRBD1	TRBJ1-2	TGTGCCATCAGCCCGGGGACAGGGGCAGGCTACACCTTC	CAISPGTGAGYTF
.	14	TRBV29-1	.	TRBJ2-1	TGCAGCGTGGCACCCCTCGGGGTCTACAATGAGCAGTTCTTC	CSVAPLGVYNEQFF
.	15	TRBV5-1	TRBD1	TRBJ2-7	TGCGCCAGCAGCTTAGGGACAGCGTCGTTGGGGGAGCAGTACTTC	CASSLGTASLGEQYF
.	15	TRBV6-5	.	TRBJ1-1	TGTGCCAGCAGTTACCCGGGACGGGTGAACACTGAAGCTTTCTTT	CASSYPGRVNTEAFF
.	12	TRBV6-5	.	TRBJ1-1	TGTGCCAGCAGAAGGTATGGCACTGAAGCTTTCTTT	CASRRYGTEAFF
.	15	TRBV25-1	TRBD2	TRBJ2-5	TGTGCCAGCAGTGACCCAGGGACTAGCGATGAGACCCAGTACTTC	CASSDPGTSDETQYF
.	13	TRBV11-2	.	TRBJ2-3	TGTGCCAGCAGCCCTCTACAGGCAGATACGCAGTATTTT	CASSPLQADTQYF
.	15	TRBV5-1	.	TRBJ2-5	TGCGCCAGCAGAAGGTTGGAGGCAGGCCAAGAGACCCAGTACTTC	CASRRLEAGQETQYF
once	12	TRBV7-8	.	TRBJ1-5	TGTGCCAGCAGCCCAGTGGGAAAGCCCCAGCATTTT	CASSPVGKPQHF
.	13	TRBV5-5	TRBD1	TRBJ1-2	TGTGCCAGCAGTCTGGACAGGGTGGCTGGCTACACCTTC	CASSLDRVAGYTF
.	14	TRBV28	TRBD1	TRBJ1-2	TGTGCCAGCAGGGAGCTGGGACAGGGTTGGCGCTACACCTTC	CASRELGQGWRYTF
.	15	TRBV4-3	.	TRBJ1-1	TGCGCCAGCAGCCATGTATTGGGACTTTACACTGAAGCTTTCTTT	CASSHVLGLYTEAFF
.	13	TRBV5-1	.	TRBJ1-2	TGCGCCAGCAGCTTGGGGCAAACTTGGGGCTACACCTTC	CASSLGQTWGYTF
.	18	TRBV28	TRBD1	TRBJ2-1	TGTGCCAGCAGCCGTCAACTCACCGGGACAGGGGGGTACAATGAGCAGTTCTTC	CASSRQLTGTGGYNEQFF
.	14	TRBV7-2	.	TRBJ1-3	TGTGCCAGCAGCTTAAGGGGTCCTGGAAACACCATATATTTT	CASSLRGPGNTIYF